The rows below give T cell receptor beta chains drawn from one sample of a study of blood T cells in healthy people across ages. TCRdb recomputed calls from the 5' RACE reads with MiXCR, one row per CDR3 protein. This table has around 1,500,000 distinct CDR3 sequences, around two fifths appearing once. Sequencing was performed on blood. The receptors were sampled from a woman between 18 and 30 years old in good health. Both conserved end residues are part of each CDR3. The order of the fields is V gene, J gene, D gene, clone size, CDR3 protein, CDR3 DNA. The D gene is left open where the match is weak. Clone size appears in some rows only: once, few, many, or a class for an expanded clone.

TRBV6-1	TRBJ2-1	TRBD2	few	CASTSGLADGNEQFF	TGTGCCAGCACTTCGGGACTAGCGGACGGCAATGAGCAGTTCTTC
TRBV29-1	TRBJ2-3	.	few	CSAAGLSTDTQYF	TGCAGCGCCGCCGGACTGAGCACAGATACGCAGTATTTT
TRBV10-3	TRBJ2-5	.	.	CAISVTVTFEGEQYF	TGTGCCATCAGTGTGACCGTTACCTTTGAGGGTGAGCAGTACTTC
TRBV29-1	TRBJ2-3	TRBD2	many	CSATSGTRTDTQYF	TGCAGCGCAACTAGCGGGACCCGCACAGATACGCAGTATTTT
TRBV4-1	TRBJ2-7	.	.	CASSPGAFYEQYF	TGCGCCAGCAGCCCCGGGGCCTTCTACGAGCAGTACTTC
TRBV7-8	TRBJ2-5	TRBD2	.	CASSLAATSGRALETQYF	TGTGCCAGCAGCTTAGCCGCGACTAGCGGGAGGGCCCTGGAGACCCAGTACTTC
TRBV15	TRBJ2-3	TRBD2	few	CATSRDLSTTSGRDTQYF	TGTGCCACCAGCAGAGATCTTAGTACAACTAGCGGGAGAGATACGCAGTATTTT
TRBV7-7	TRBJ2-3	.	.	CASSPGTFPPGSPSTGTQYF	TGTGCCAGCAGCCCCGGGACTTTTCCACCCGGGTCTCCAAGCACAGGTACGCAGTATTTT
TRBV6-5	TRBJ1-2	.	few	CASSPGGVSYTF	TGTGCCAGCAGCCCCGGGGGGGTTAGCTACACCTTC
TRBV5-8	TRBJ2-1	TRBD2	.	CASSTKTGTSAVDEQFF	TGTGCCAGCAGTACTAAGACCGGGACTAGCGCCGTCGATGAGCAGTTCTTC
TRBV15	TRBJ2-7	TRBD1	few	CATHPGQGTVHEQYF	TGTGCCACCCATCCGGGACAGGGGACTGTCCACGAGCAGTACTTC
TRBV6-5	TRBJ2-7	TRBD1	few	CASTLRQGAYF	TGTGCCAGCACCTTACGACAGGGTGCGTACTTC
TRBV7-9	TRBJ1-5	.	.	CASSYGVQPQHF	TGTGCCAGCAGCTACGGGGTTCAGCCCCAGCATTTT
TRBV3-1	TRBJ2-5	TRBD2	few	CASSQQRELYF	TGTGCCAGCAGCCAACAGCGGGAGCTGTACTTC